This entry describes one T cell receptor beta chain. The antigen remains undetermined. The data originate from a study of T cell repertoires in cytomegalovirus infection. Points from the study as a whole: Cumulative frequency (of public TCR beta family members) identified carriers of CMV plus the relevant HLA.

In TCRdb, the reads were re-called with MiXCR into one record per CDR3 protein. This repertoire shows over 45,000 distinct CDR3 sequences, about 20% found once; its top ten account for 70% to 90%. The CDR3 totals 18 residues. CDR1 is SGDLS and CDR2 is YYNGEE in the germline V gene. V dropped 2 bases and J dropped 8 bases, with 23 bases sitting between them. The sequence was obtained from a human donor in good health (CMV status not recorded). Some clones in this sample may be carry-over from other donors' samples. The rearrangement joins TRBV9 to TRBJ2-6, with D possibly TRBD2 on 7 matching bases. The sample was CD8+ T cells from cultured PBMCs, taken from culture after CMV antigen stimulation. The CDR3 here is CASSVSRDTSGMTNVLTF. In DNA, the CDR3 is TGTGCCAGCAGCGTTTCCCGGGACACCAGCGGGATGACCAACGTCCTGACTTTC.